This T cell receptor beta chain was documented in a study of blood T cell repertoires in COVID-19. Study-level background: PBMCs, B-cell-depleted T cells, or T cells were the source of the cDNA or gDNA that made up the material.

Per the study methods: The assay estimated nucleated cells by amplifying reference gene primers. Method: immunoSEQ multiplex PCR; TCRdb's copy keeps in-frame clones and lacks some. The DNA was the basis for D and trimming; V, J and clone size are from that table. The sample carries tens of thousands of clones, under 85% recorded once. The CDR3 is 13 amino acids. V dropped 5 bases and J dropped 1 base, with 6 bases sitting between them. Germline V lookup: CDR1 SEHNR, CDR2 FQNEAQ (reference sequence). The specimen was peripheral blood. This clonotype was sampled from a human donor in a cohort sampled during active COVID-19. V usage is TRBV7-9 and J usage is TRBJ1-3; no firm D call. The CDR3 sequence: CASSEQSGNTIYF. In nucleotides, the CDR3 is TGTGCCAGCAGCGAGCAATCTGGAAACACCATATATTTT.